This TCR beta chain appears in the sequencing data of a study of CD8 T cells in ankylosing spondylitis. Study-wide results and caveats: Ankylosing spondylitis blood appeared to be characterized by a TCR beta motif of 7 to 9 highly homologous variants. There was reportedly significant enrichment of clones that were disease-linked in matched ankylosing spondylitis synovial fluid.

This clonotype has ten or more counts. Its specificity is not known. TCRdb independently ran MiXCR on the 5' RACE reads; one entry per CDR3 protein. The sample includes more than 35,000 distinct CDR3 sequences, less than 3% of them seen just once. Sequencing input: blood, either unsorted or a sorted T cell fraction (not recorded which). This clonotype was sampled from a male donor with ankylosing spondylitis or in good health (not recorded which).

CDR3 region: CASSVGPGELNNEQFF. Written as DNA, the CDR3 is TGTGCCAGCAGCGTAGGTCCGGGAGAGCTCAACAATGAGCAGTTCTTC. The chain uses TRBV9 and TRBJ2-1; possibly TRBD2 for D (6 bases). This CDR3 is 16 amino acids long. V was trimmed by 0 bases and J by 5 bases, leaving 15 bases between them. Looked up from germline, CDR1 is SGDLS and CDR2 is YYNGEE.